The clone carrying this TCR beta chain was picked up a small number of times. This record comes from a study of cytotoxic CD8 clonotypes in ibrutinib-treated CLL. Depth targeted 1 in 200,000 to 1 in 1 million T cells, averaging around 10x coverage per clonotype. Data came from immunoSEQ multiplex PCR; TCRdb stores just in-frame clones and leaves some out. The sample has 50,000 to 70,000 clones, 50% to 70% seen once; the top ten hold 20% to 30%. The germline V gene encodes CDR1 MNHEY and CDR2 SVGAGI. Trimming took off 8 bases at V and 0 bases at J, with 11 bases between the two ends. The CDR3 has 13 amino acids.

The gene calls are TRBV6-5 and TRBJ2-7; D remains ambiguous. This sequence was found in a human donor with chronic lymphocytic leukemia. The sequences come from PBMCs, collected at disease progression, from a patient treated with ibrutinib. CDR3: CASGKQPSYEQYF. The CDR3 DNA reads TGTGCCAGCGGGAAGCAGCCCTCCTACGAGCAGTACTTC.